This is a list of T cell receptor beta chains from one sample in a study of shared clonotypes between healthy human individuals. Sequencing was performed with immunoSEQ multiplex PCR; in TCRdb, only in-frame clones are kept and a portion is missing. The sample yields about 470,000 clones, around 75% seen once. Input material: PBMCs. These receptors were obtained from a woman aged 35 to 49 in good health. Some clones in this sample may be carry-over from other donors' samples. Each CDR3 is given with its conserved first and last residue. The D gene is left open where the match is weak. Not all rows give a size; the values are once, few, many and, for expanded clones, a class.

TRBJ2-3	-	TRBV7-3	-	TGTGCCAGCAGCCTGAGCCCAGGATCCGAAACGCAGTATTTT	CASSLSPGSETQYF
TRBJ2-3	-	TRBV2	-	TGTGCCAGCAGTGAACCAGATACGCAGTATTTT	CASSEPDTQYF
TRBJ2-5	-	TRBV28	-	TGTGCCAGCAGTTTGGGGTGGGGGACCGAGGAGACCCAGTACTTC	CASSLGWGTEETQYF
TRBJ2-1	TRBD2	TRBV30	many	TGTGCCTGGAGTGTACAACTAGCGGGAGCTGAGCAGTTCTTC	CAWSVQLAGAEQFF
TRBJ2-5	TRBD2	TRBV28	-	TGTGCCTCCGAGCGGGAGGGCCTGGAGACCCAGTACTTC	CASEREGLETQYF
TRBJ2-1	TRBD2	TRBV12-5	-	TGTGCTAGTGGCACCGGACTAGCGGGAAACTCCTACAATGAGCAGTTCTTC	CASGTGLAGNSYNEQFF
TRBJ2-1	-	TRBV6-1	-	TGTGCCAGCAGTGAAGACCCGTTCAACAATGAGCAGTTCTTC	CASSEDPFNNEQFF
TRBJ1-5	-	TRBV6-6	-	TGTGCCAGCAGTTATCGTACCAATCAGCCCCAGCATTTT	CASSYRTNQPQHF
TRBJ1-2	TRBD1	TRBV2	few	TGTGCCAGTGGGACAGGTTATATGTTAGGCTACACCTTC	CASGTGYMLGYTF
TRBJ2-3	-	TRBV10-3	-	TGTGCCATTACACGTGGGCTAGAGGGTGCTGATACGCAGTATTTT	CAITRGLEGADTQYF
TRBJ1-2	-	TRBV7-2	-	TGTGCCAGCAGCTTACGGCGAGGAGAAGGCTACACCTTC	CASSLRRGEGYTF
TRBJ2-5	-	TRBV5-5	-	TGTGCCAGCACCCAGGAAGAGACCCAGTACTTC	CASTQEETQYF
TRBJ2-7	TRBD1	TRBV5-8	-	TGTGCCAGCAGCTTAACAGGGGGCTGGTACGAGCAGTACTTC	CASSLTGGWYEQYF
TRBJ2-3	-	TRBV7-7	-	TGTGCCAGCAGCCCCGCAGGGACAGATACGCAGTATTTT	CASSPAGTDTQYF
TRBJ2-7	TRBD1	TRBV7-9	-	TGTGCCAGCAGCTTAGCGGGGACAGCTTCCTACGAGCAGTACTTC	CASSLAGTASYEQYF
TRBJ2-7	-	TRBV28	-	TGTGCCAGCAGTCCCAGCTGGGGATCGGGGAGCGAGCAGTACTTC	CASSPSWGSGSEQYF